The next 19 T cell receptor beta chains were all read from a single sample in a study of cytomegalovirus exposure and HLA in healthy donors. Researchers ran the PCR with 60 Vbeta and 13 Jbeta primers. Sequencing used immunoSEQ multiplex PCR; TCRdb keeps in-frame clones, though not all of them. The data hold roughly 97,000 clones, with around 9.6% observed a single time. Sequencing was carried out using PBMCs. These receptors were taken from a man aged 45 to 65 in good health and CMV-seropositive.

The V and J genes are TRBV27 and TRBJ2-1, with TRBD2 matching over 12 bases. Germline V gives CDR1 MNHEY, CDR2 SMNVEV (reference sequence). The CDR3 sequence is 16 residues long. Losses at the gene ends were 4 bases for V and 7 bases for J; bases not matched to a gene: 8. The DNA for the CDR3 is TGTGCCAGCAGTTCCTTCCTAGCGGGAGGGCTAAATGAGCAGTTCTTC. Encoded protein: CASSSFLAGGLNEQFF.

This chain joins TRBV6-5 and TRBJ2-1, with D possibly matching TRBD2 (5 bases). CDR1 is MNHEY, CDR2 SVGAGI, per germline. The ends were cut back, 6 bases at V and 5 bases at J, with 14 bases in the middle. This CDR3 contains 14 residues. CDR3 residues: CASSPGRANNEQFF. The CDR3 DNA sequence: TGTGCCAGCAGCCCTGGGCGGGCAAACAATGAGCAGTTCTTC.

The chain is built from TRBV18 and TRBJ2-6; D gene ambiguous. CDR1 and CDR2 (germline): KGHSH, LQKENI. CDR3 length: 11 residues. The DNA of the CDR3 is TGTGGGAGCTCTGGGGCCAACGTCCTGACTTTC. Amino acids: CGSSGANVLTF.

The chain employs TRBV7-8 and TRBJ2-1; a possible D gene is TRBD2 (6 bases). Deletions cut 2 bases from V and 7 bases from J, with 12 bases between. The CDR3 has 14 residues. Germline CDR1 reads SGHVS; CDR2 reads FQNEAQ. CDR3 region: CASSLTGVSNEQFF. The CDR3 nucleotides read TGTGCCAGCAGCTTAACGGGAGTTAGTAATGAGCAGTTCTTC. Complete variable domain (other parts from reference TRBV7-8 and TRBJ2-1): GAGVSQSPRYKVAKRGQDVALRCDPISGHVSLFWYQQALGQGPEFLTYFQNEAQLDKSGLPSDRFFAERPEGSVSTLKIQRTQQEDSAVYLCASSLTGVSNEQFFGPGTRLTVL.

This clone has more than one count but fewer than ten. The chain carries TRBV7-9 and TRBJ2-2, with 9 nucleotides matching TRBD2. CDR1 and CDR2 from the germline V gene are SEHNR and FQNEAQ (reference sequence). V gave up 0 bases and J gave up 6 bases; unmatched junction bases: 14. CDR3 length equals 19 residues. In DNA form, the CDR3 reads TGTGCCAGCAGCTTAGCGAGCCTCCGAGGAGCGGGAGGACCCGGGGAGCTGTTTTTT. Translated: CASSLASLRGAGGPGELFF.

This sequence joins TRBV9 and TRBJ2-2; tentative D call: TRBD2 (6 bases). V lost 3 bases and J lost 2, with 14 bases in between. Germline CDR1 reads SGDLS; CDR2 reads YYNGEE. This CDR3 has 16 residues. The CDR3 is CASSGRGGSNTGELFF. For the CDR3, the DNA is TGTGCCAGCAGCGGGAGGGGTGGGAGTAACACCGGGGAGCTGTTTTTT. The full variable domain, completed using reference TRBV9 and TRBJ2-2, is DSGVTQTPKHLITATGQRVTLRCSPRSGDLSVYWYQQSLDQGLQFLIQYYNGEERAKGNILERFSAQQFPDLHSELNLSSLELGDSALYFCASSGRGGSNTGELFFGEGSRLTVL.

The rearrangement uses TRBV4-1 and TRBJ2-1, with D tentatively TRBD2 (6 bases). Germline V gene sequence: CDR1 MGHRA, CDR2 YSYEKL. The CDR3 sequence is 12 residues long. V was trimmed by 1 base and J by 9 bases, leaving 7 bases between them. CDR3 DNA: TGCGCCAGCAGCCAAGCGGGAGTTGAGCAGTTCTTC. Translating gives CASSQAGVEQFF.

The chain carries TRBV10-3 and TRBJ2-1, with TRBD1 matching over 10 bases. Germline assignment: CDR1 ENHRY and CDR2 SYGVKD. V lost 2 bases and J lost 3; bases outside the gene matches: 4. The CDR3 is 16 amino acids. The CDR3, as DNA: TGTGCCATCAGTGAGGCGACAGGGGGCCTCTACAATGAGCAGTTCTTC. The encoded protein is CAISEATGGLYNEQFF.

The sample holds a few counts of this clone. DNA of the CDR3: TGCGCCAGCAGCTTGGGGGGTGGGGCGTGGAACACTGAAGCTTTCTTT. Its protein product is CASSLGGGAWNTEAFF. The rearrangement links TRBV5-1 to TRBJ1-1; perhaps TRBD1 as D (5 bases). Germline values: CDR1 SGHRS, CDR2 YFSETQ. V was shortened by 0 bases and J by 1 base, with 13 bases between the two germline ends. The CDR3 is 16 residues long.

The chain links TRBV28 to TRBJ1-5, with 7 nucleotides matching TRBD1. The CDR3 has 16 amino acids. The germline gives CDR1 MDHEN, CDR2 SYDVKM. V lost 5 bases and J lost 0; bases outside the gene matches: 7. CDR3 DNA sequence: TGTGCCAGCAGTCCCGACAGGGTGTATAGCAATCAGCCCCAGCATTTT. It codes for CASSPDRVYSNQPQHF.

The CDR3 spells CSVLGQDEETQYF. In nucleotides, the CDR3 is TGCAGCGTTTTGGGACAGGACGAAGAGACCCAGTACTTC. J is TRBJ2-5 and V is TRBV29-1; 8 bases are a match to TRBD1. V was clipped by 5 bases and J by 3 bases; unmatched bases: 5. The CDR3 has 13 residues. The germline V gene has CDR1 SQVTM and CDR2 ANQGSEA.

This rearrangement joins TRBV27 to TRBJ2-2, with D possibly being TRBD2 (6 bases). CDR1 and CDR2 from the germline V gene are MNHEY and SMNVEV (reference sequence). The CDR3 contains 14 residues. Deletions cut 6 bases from V and 5 bases from J, with 13 bases between. CDR3 region: CASRRQGGTGELFF. DNA of the CDR3: TGTGCCAGCAGAAGGCAGGGAGGAACCGGGGAGCTGTTTTTT.

The rearrangement joins TRBV7-9 to TRBJ1-1, with 9 bases aligning to TRBD1. Per germline, CDR1 SEHNR and CDR2 FQNEAQ (reference sequence). This CDR3 spans 15 amino acids. V dropped 2 bases and J dropped 4; count of bases not matched to a gene: 5. This CDR3 is CASSLNRGQGTEAFF. DNA for the CDR3: TGTGCCAGCAGCTTAAACAGGGGGCAGGGCACTGAAGCTTTCTTT.

The table lists this clone with a few counts. The chain links TRBV14 to TRBJ2-7, with TRBD2 matching 14 bases. Trimming removed 5 bases from V and 7 bases from J; junction bases left unmatched: 13. This CDR3 has 17 amino acids. CDR1 and CDR2 from the germline V gene are SGHDN and FVKESK. Here the CDR3 reads CASSSTSGRATRGEQYF. The DNA of the CDR3 is TGTGCCAGCAGCTCGACTAGCGGGAGGGCTACACGTGGGGAGCAGTACTTC.

This clone was observed many times. The CDR3, as DNA: TGCAGCGTTGAAGGAGGATCTGGAAACACCATATATTTT. Its protein is CSVEGGSGNTIYF. V usage is TRBV29-1 and J usage is TRBJ1-3, with no clear D. The length of the CDR3 is 13 residues. V was trimmed by 1 base and J by 1 base, leaving 5 bases between them. Germline CDR1 SQVTM, CDR2 ANQGSEA.

There are a few counts of this clone. The chain joins TRBV7-2 to TRBJ2-5, with 7 bases matching TRBD1. Trimming at V came to 1 base and at J to 1 base, leaving 3 bases not matched to a gene. This CDR3 spans 15 amino acids. Germline CDR1 and CDR2: SGHTA and FQGNSA. For the CDR3, the DNA is TGTGCCAGCAGCTTAGGACAGGGCGGCCAAGAGACCCAGTACTTC. Protein product: CASSLGQGGQETQYF.

There are a few counts of this clone. The CDR3: CASSDSHRGQYF. The CDR3 bases are TGTGCCAGTAGTGACTCCCACCGTGGGCAGTATTTT. The J gene is TRBJ2-3, the V gene TRBV19; no reliable D call. CDR1 is LNHDA, CDR2 SQIVND, per germline (reference sequence). This CDR3 is built from 12 residues. With 5 bases removed from V and 11 bases from J, the gap between germline ends came to 14 bases.

This chain's CDR3 is CASSQGKTGTGSGANVLTF. CDR3 bases: TGTGCCAGCAGCCAAGGAAAGACCGGGACAGGGTCTGGGGCCAACGTCCTGACTTTC. The genes are TRBV4-2 and TRBJ2-6; the match to TRBD1 covers 9 bases. The CDR3 is 19 amino acids. Germline loops: CDR1 LGHNA, CDR2 YNFKEQ. Unmatched junction bases numbered 8, after V lost 1 base and J lost 1 base.

The rearrangement uses TRBV12-2 and TRBJ2-1; TRBD2, the table's D call, was not compared with the DNA. TRBV12-2 is annotated as a pseudogene. CDR3 length: 20 residues. In nucleotides, the CDR3 is TGTGCAAGTCGCTTAGCGACAACTAGCGGGAGGATTGGGCCCTACAATGAGCAGTTCTTC. Its translation is CASRLATTSGRIGPYNEQFF.